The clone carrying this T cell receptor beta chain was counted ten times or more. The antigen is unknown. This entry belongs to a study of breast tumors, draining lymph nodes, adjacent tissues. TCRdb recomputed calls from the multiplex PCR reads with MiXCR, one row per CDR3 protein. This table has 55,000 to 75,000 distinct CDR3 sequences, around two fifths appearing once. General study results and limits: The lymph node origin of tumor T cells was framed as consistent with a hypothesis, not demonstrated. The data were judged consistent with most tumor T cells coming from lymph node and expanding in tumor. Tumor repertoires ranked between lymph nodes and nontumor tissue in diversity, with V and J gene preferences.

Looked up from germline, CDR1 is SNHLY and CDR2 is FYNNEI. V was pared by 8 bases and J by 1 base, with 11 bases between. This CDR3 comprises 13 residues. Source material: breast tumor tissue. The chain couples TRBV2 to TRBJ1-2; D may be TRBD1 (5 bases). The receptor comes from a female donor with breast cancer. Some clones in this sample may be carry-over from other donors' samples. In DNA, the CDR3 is TGTGCCAGCGGGGGAGGGATTAACTATGGCTACACCTTC. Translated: CASGGGINYGYTF.